This entry lists 32 T cell receptor beta chains sequenced from one sample in a study of T-cell reconstitution after alpha-beta-depleted transplantation in children. Using unique molecular identifiers, the investigators prepared the TCRbeta library. One entry per CDR3 protein results from TCRdb running MiXCR on the PCR reads. The sample contains approximately 520,000 distinct CDR3 sequences, approximately 30% of which appear only once. The material was PBMCs from the stem cell graft donor, obtained from the stem cell graft. The origin of the receptors is a human donor who donated a stem cell graft to a child with aplastic anemia.

The gene calls are TRBV20-1 and TRBJ1-1; weak D call: TRBD1 (5 bases). The CDR3 runs to 15 residues. Germline assignment: CDR1 DFQATT and CDR2 SNEGSKA (reference sequence). V was shortened by 1 base and J by 4 bases, with 16 bases between the two germline ends. In DNA form, the CDR3 reads TGCAGTGCTAGAGTTCCGCTGGGGGAATCCACTGAAGCTTTCTTT. The encoded protein is CSARVPLGESTEAFF.

This clonotype occurred a few times. V and J are TRBV4-1 and TRBJ2-1; D tentatively fits TRBD1 or TRBD2 (6 bases each). V was pared by 1 base and J by 10 bases, with 20 bases between. The CDR3 spans 16 residues. The germline gives CDR1 MGHRA, CDR2 YSYEKL. This chain's CDR3 is CASSQVGGSRELEQFF. The CDR3 nucleotides read TGCGCCAGCAGCCAAGTAGGGGGAAGTCGGGAGCTCGAGCAGTTCTTC.

This clonotype has a handful of counts. The rearrangement joins TRBV6-2 or TRBV6-3 to TRBJ2-1; D is unresolved. Germline V gene data show CDR1 as MNHEY and CDR2 as SVGEGT. The CDR3 totals 13 residues. V was trimmed by 5 bases and J by 2 bases, leaving 7 bases between them. CDR3 loop: CASSPDAYNEQFF. The CDR3 DNA follows: TGTGCCAGCAGTCCCGACGCCTACAATGAGCAGTTCTTC.

The rearrangement joins TRBV12-3 or TRBV12-4 to TRBJ1-5; D remains unclear. CDR3 size: 16 residues. Trimming removed 5 bases at V and 9 bases at J, with 23 bases between. The CDR3 here is CASSRIWRSPPWPQHF. CDR3 bases: TGTGCCAGCAGTCGGATTTGGAGATCACCCCCTTGGCCCCAGCATTTT.

The chain couples TRBV7-2 to TRBJ2-5, with a tentative D call TRBD1 (6 bases). CDR3 length: 15 residues. CDR1 is SGHTA, CDR2 FQGNSA, per germline. Trimming removed 5 bases from V and 5 bases from J, with 18 bases in between. The CDR3 DNA follows: TGTGCCAGCAGCAAAGTAGGGCGTCAGGGGGAGACCCAGTACTTC. This codes for CASSKVGRQGETQYF. Together with reference TRBV7-2 and TRBJ2-5, the CDR3 gives the full variable domain: GAGVSQSPSNKVTEKGKDVELRCDPISGHTALYWYRQSLGQGLEFLIYFQGNSAPDKSGLPSDRFSAERTGGSVSTLTIQRTQQEDSAVYLCASSKVGRQGETQYFGPGTRLLVL.

V is TRBV7-2 and J is TRBJ1-5; the D is unclear. V lost 0 bases and J 9 bases, leaving 6 bases between the germline ends. Germline CDR1 SGHTA, CDR2 FQGNSA. The CDR3 sequence is 12 residues long. CDR3 nucleotides: TGTGCCAGCAGCTTAGCGTCGGGGCCCCAGCATTTT. Protein product: CASSLASGPQHF.

This CDR3 reads CSAQLRGAGPDTQYF. As DNA, the CDR3 is TGCAGTGCTCAATTAAGGGGGGCCGGCCCAGATACGCAGTATTTT. The J gene is TRBJ2-3, the V gene TRBV20-1; D possibly uses TRBD1 or TRBD2 (6 bases each). The CDR3 extends over 15 amino acids. The ends were cut back, 5 bases at V and 4 bases at J, with 19 bases in the middle. The germline gives CDR1 DFQATT, CDR2 SNEGSKA (reference sequence).

Only a few counts were recorded for this clonotype. V is TRBV18 and J is TRBJ1-1, with TRBD1 matching 9 bases. V gave up 6 bases and J gave up 5 bases; unmatched junction bases: 10. Germline loops: CDR1 KGHSH, CDR2 LQKENI. This CDR3 spans 15 amino acids. CDR3 protein: CASSPTGGWATEAFF. As DNA, the CDR3 is TGTGCCAGCTCGCCTACAGGGGGCTGGGCGACTGAAGCTTTCTTT. Variable domain in full (rest from reference TRBV18 and TRBJ1-1): NAGVMQNPRHLVRRRGQEARLRCSPMKGHSHVYWYRQLPEEGLKFMVYLQKENIIDESGMPKERFSAEFPKEGPSILRIQQVVRGDSAAYFCASSPTGGWATEAFFGQGTRLTVV.

V is TRBV20-1 and J is TRBJ1-5; possibly TRBD1 for D (6 bases). With 6 bases removed from V and 11 bases from J, the gap between germline ends came to 20 bases. This CDR3 comprises 13 residues. Germline V CDR1 and CDR2: DFQATT, SNEGSKA (reference sequence). CDR3 sequence: CSAGSEGGVTQHF. CDR3 nucleotide sequence: TGCAGTGCAGGATCGGAAGGGGGGGTGACCCAGCATTTT.

This clonotype was seen ten or more times. DNA of the CDR3: TGTGCCAGCAGTTTAGAAGGGGGCCTTTACAATGAGCAGTTCTTC. As protein: CASSLEGGLYNEQFF. The V gene is TRBV28, the J gene TRBJ2-1; 7 nucleotides agree with TRBD1. The CDR3 is 15 amino acids. Germline lookup yields CDR1 MDHEN and CDR2 SYDVKM. V gave up 2 bases and J gave up 4 bases; unmatched junction bases: 5.

This clonotype was seen more than once but under ten times. The genes are TRBV7-6 and TRBJ2-3; D is uncertain. The CDR3 runs to 19 residues. Germline lookup yields CDR1 SGHVS and CDR2 FNYEAQ. The ends were cut back, 4 bases at V and 3 bases at J, with 26 bases in the middle. The CDR3 nucleotides read TGTGCCAGCAGCTCCCAGCCCCTTCGAGCCCGCACGAGGACAGATACGCAGTATTTT. Protein sequence: CASSSQPLRARTRTDTQYF.

This clonotype occurred a few times. The CDR3 region is CASSRTGVGSEKLFF. In DNA form, the CDR3 reads TGCGCCAGCAGCAGAACAGGGGTAGGAAGTGAAAAACTGTTTTTT. The chain carries TRBV5-1 and TRBJ1-4, with 7 bases that match TRBD1. CDR1 is SGHRS, CDR2 YFSETQ, per germline. This CDR3 is built from 15 residues. Germline trimming cut 4 bases from V and 7 bases from J; bases unmatched to any gene: 10.

This clonotype has more than one count but fewer than ten. The rearrangement links TRBV3-1 to TRBJ2-7, with D perhaps TRBD1 (6 bases). The CDR3 runs 15 residues. The V gene's germline CDR1 is LGHDT and CDR2 YNNKEL (reference sequence). The V end was cut by 2 bases, the J end by 5 bases, with 16 bases between. The CDR3 DNA is TGTGCCAGCAGCCAATCCTCCCAGGGGATCAACGAGCAGTACTTC. Its protein is CASSQSSQGINEQYF.

This clonotype was detected only a few times. The J gene is TRBJ1-3, the V gene TRBV25-1, with no clear D. The CDR3 length is 15 residues. Germline V gene sequence: CDR1 MGHDK, CDR2 SYGVNS. V lost 2 bases to trimming and J lost 4 bases, with 12 bases between them. CDR3 amino acids: CASSEPQVTGNTIYF. CDR3 DNA: TGTGCCAGCAGTGAACCCCAAGTGACGGGAAACACCATATATTTT.

This chain connects TRBV19 to TRBJ1-5; TRBD1 aligns across 8 bases. The CDR3 spans 15 residues. The V and J ends lost 5 bases and 3 bases, in that order; junction bases with no gene match: 6. Looked up from germline, CDR1 is LNHDA and CDR2 is SQIVND (reference sequence). In nucleotides, the CDR3 is TGTGCCAGTAGTGAGACAGGGGTAAACAATCAGCCCCAGCATTTT. The encoded protein is CASSETGVNNQPQHF.

In this sample, this clonotype turned up a few times. This chain uses TRBV12-3 or TRBV12-4 with TRBJ1-2; 7 positions agree with TRBD1. V lost 5 bases to trimming and J lost 7 bases; unmatched junction nucleotides: 4. There are 12 residues in the CDR3. CDR3 sequence reads: CASSPGGFGYTF. The CDR3 DNA is TGTGCCAGCAGTCCAGGGGGATTTGGCTACACCTTC.

This clonotype appeared a few times. The V gene is TRBV12-3 or TRBV12-4, the J gene TRBJ2-1; 8 bases agree with TRBD1. This CDR3 is built from 16 residues. The trim removed 5 bases at V and 9 bases at J, leaving 15 bases unmatched. The DNA for the CDR3 is TGTGCCAGCAGTCCCAGGGGGCAGGGGTCACTAGGTGAGCAGTTCTTC. Its translation: CASSPRGQGSLGEQFF.

The chain carries TRBV5-1 and TRBJ2-5, with TRBD2 as a possible D gene (6 bases). The CDR3 spans 15 residues. Germline V gene lookup returns CDR1 SGHRS and CDR2 YFSETQ. The V end lost 3 bases, the J end lost 5 bases, and 17 bases lay between the germline ends. CDR3 sequence: CASSSESASGETQYF. For the CDR3, the DNA is TGCGCCAGCAGCTCTGAGAGCGCGAGCGGGGAGACCCAGTACTTC.

The chain joins TRBV29-1 to TRBJ2-2; D unclear. From germline, CDR1 is SQVTM and CDR2 ANQGSEA. V lost 7 bases and J lost 6, with 9 bases in between. The CDR3 covers 11 residues. In nucleotides, the CDR3 is TGCAGCGCCTTGGACCCCGGGGAGCTGTTTTTT. Protein: CSALDPGELFF.

This clonotype was counted between two and nine times. J is TRBJ1-5 and V is TRBV7-8; D call uncertain. Germline V gene data show CDR1 as SGHVS and CDR2 as FQNEAQ. The CDR3 length is 15 residues. The V end was cut by 3 bases, the J end by 0 bases, with 9 bases between. DNA for the CDR3: TGTGCCAGCAGCTTCGGACTGAATAGCAATCAGCCCCAGCATTTT. Residues: CASSFGLNSNQPQHF.

The V gene is TRBV29-1, the J gene TRBJ2-1, with 8 bases lining up with TRBD1. There are 14 residues in the CDR3. The V segment lost 5 bases and the J segment 0 bases; nucleotides outside the gene matches: 3. Germline CDR1 SQVTM, CDR2 ANQGSEA. CDR3 in DNA: TGCAGCGTTCCGGGACAGGCCTCCTACAATGAGCAGTTCTTC. Its translation is CSVPGQASYNEQFF.

This clonotype was seen more than once but under ten times. The chain joins TRBV27 to TRBJ2-1, with 8 bases identical to TRBD2. Germline V gene sequence: CDR1 MNHEY, CDR2 SMNVEV (reference sequence). The V gene end was trimmed by 3 bases and the J gene end by 4 bases; junction bases not matched to a gene: 2. The CDR3 consists of 14 residues. The CDR3: CASSLGLGYNEQFF. CDR3 coding DNA: TGTGCCAGCAGTTTGGGACTAGGGTACAATGAGCAGTTCTTC.

There are a few counts of this clonotype. The chain couples TRBV30 to TRBJ2-1; 7 positions match TRBD1. Germline V gives CDR1 GTSNPN, CDR2 SVGIG (reference sequence). V lost 5 bases to trimming and J lost 2 bases; unmatched junction nucleotides: 9. CDR3 length: 15 residues. CDR3 residues: CAWDSGQGAYNEQFF. The CDR3 nucleotides are TGTGCCTGGGATTCAGGGCAGGGGGCCTACAATGAGCAGTTCTTC.

In its sample, this clonotype was seen a few times. The chain is built from TRBV6-6 and TRBJ1-5; possibly TRBD1 for D (6 bases). The CDR3 extends over 12 amino acids. V was shortened by 5 bases and J by 5 bases, with 7 bases between the two germline ends. Germline assignment: CDR1 MNHNY and CDR2 SVGAGI (reference sequence). The CDR3 DNA reads TGTGCCAGCAGTGAGGGGGATCAGCCCCAGCATTTT. It encodes CASSEGDQPQHF.

This clonotype was detected only a few times. The rearrangement links TRBV20-1 to TRBJ1-5, with 7 bases aligning to TRBD1. Germline CDR1 is DFQATT and CDR2 is SNEGSKA (reference sequence). Germline trimming cut 1 base from V and 0 bases from J; bases unmatched to any gene: 3. This CDR3 comprises 15 residues. DNA for the CDR3: TGCAGTGCTAGAGGGGACAGCTATAGCAATCAGCCCCAGCATTTT. Protein product: CSARGDSYSNQPQHF.

Many counts were recorded for this clonotype. The chain uses TRBV29-1 and TRBJ2-1, with a tentative D call TRBD1 (6 bases). V shed 4 bases and J shed 9 bases, with 16 bases lying between them. The CDR3 extends over 13 amino acids. Germline lookup yields CDR1 SQVTM and CDR2 ANQGSEA. CDR3: CSVVGQGRGEQFF. The CDR3 DNA sequence: TGCAGCGTTGTAGGTCAGGGGAGAGGTGAGCAGTTCTTC.

This clonotype was seen more than once but under ten times. V and J are TRBV11-2 and TRBJ2-1; D call uncertain. There are 19 residues in the CDR3. Between the trimmed V and J ends, which lost 2 bases and 0 bases, there was a span of 20 bases. The germline V gene has CDR1 SGHAT and CDR2 FQNNGV. The CDR3 here is CASSLLGSSQQSSYNEQFF. In nucleotides, the CDR3 is TGTGCCAGCAGCTTATTAGGTAGTAGTCAGCAGTCCTCCTACAATGAGCAGTTCTTC.

For the CDR3, the DNA is TGCAGTGCTACGAACAGGCTACCGACGACTCAGTACTTC. Protein sequence: CSATNRLPTTQYF. This rearrangement joins TRBV20-1 to TRBJ2-4, with a possible D match to TRBD1 (5 bases). The CDR3 covers 13 residues. Germline V gene data show CDR1 as DFQATT and CDR2 as SNEGSKA (reference sequence). The V end was cut by 4 bases, the J end by 12 bases, with 19 bases between.

The chain combines TRBV20-1 with TRBJ2-5, with 7 bases lining up with TRBD2. Looked up from germline, CDR1 is DFQATT and CDR2 is SNEGSKA (reference sequence). The V gene end was trimmed by 3 bases and the J gene end by 4 bases; junction bases not matched to a gene: 20. The CDR3 covers 18 residues. The CDR3 loop reads CSARRAGLAIWEGETQYF. In DNA form, the CDR3 reads TGCAGTGCTAGGAGGGCGGGGCTAGCGATCTGGGAGGGAGAGACCCAGTACTTC.

The rearrangement joins TRBV14 to TRBJ2-3; D is undetermined. The CDR3 spans 13 residues. Germline-derived CDR1 and CDR2 are SGHDN and FVKESK. V was pared by 5 bases and J by 6 bases, with 12 bases between. The DNA of the CDR3 is TGTGCCAGCAGCAAGAACCTAGTGGATACGCAGTATTTT. Protein product: CASSKNLVDTQYF.

In its sample, this clonotype was seen a few times. The gene calls are TRBV2 and TRBJ2-2; either TRBD1 or TRBD2 may supply D (6 bases each). Looked up from germline, CDR1 is SNHLY and CDR2 is FYNNEI. Trimming stripped 7 bases from V and 5 bases from J, with 14 bases between. The CDR3 contains 14 residues. The chain's CDR3 is CASIWGAQTGELFF. DNA of the CDR3: TGTGCCAGCATATGGGGGGCTCAGACCGGGGAGCTGTTTTTT.

V and J are TRBV5-5 and TRBJ2-2; TRBD1 is a possible D gene (6 bases). CDR3 length: 15 amino acids. Trimming took off 2 bases at V and 3 bases at J, with 11 bases between the two ends. The germline V gene has CDR1 SGHKS and CDR2 YYEKEE (reference sequence). CDR3 in amino acids: CASSFQAGDTGELFF. The CDR3 bases are TGTGCCAGCAGCTTTCAGGCAGGGGACACCGGGGAGCTGTTTTTT.